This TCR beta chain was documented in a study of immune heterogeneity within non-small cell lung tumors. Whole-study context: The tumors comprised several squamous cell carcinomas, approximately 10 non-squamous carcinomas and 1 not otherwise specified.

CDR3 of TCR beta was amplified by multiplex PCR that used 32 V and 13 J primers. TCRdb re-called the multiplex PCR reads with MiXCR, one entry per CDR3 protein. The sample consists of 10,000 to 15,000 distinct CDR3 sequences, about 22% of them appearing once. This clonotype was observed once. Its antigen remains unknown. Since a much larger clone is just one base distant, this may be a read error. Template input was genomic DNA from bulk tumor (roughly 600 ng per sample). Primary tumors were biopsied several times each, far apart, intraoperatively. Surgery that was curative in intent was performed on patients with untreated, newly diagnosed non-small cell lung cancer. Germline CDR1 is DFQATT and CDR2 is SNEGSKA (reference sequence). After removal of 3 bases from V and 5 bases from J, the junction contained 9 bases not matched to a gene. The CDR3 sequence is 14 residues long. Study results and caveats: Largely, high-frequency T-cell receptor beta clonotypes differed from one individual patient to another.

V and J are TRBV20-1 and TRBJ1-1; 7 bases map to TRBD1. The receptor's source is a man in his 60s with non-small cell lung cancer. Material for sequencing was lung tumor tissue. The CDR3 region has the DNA TGCAGTGCTAGTCCAGGGGGGAGAAAAACTGAAGCTTTCTTT. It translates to CSASPGGRKTEAFF.